This TCR beta chain was identified during a study of blood T cell repertoires in COVID-19. For the study at large: COVID-19 samples collected from the United States, Italy and Spain covered acute and convalescent phases. T cells, B-cell-depleted T cells, or PBMCs supplied cDNA or gDNA.

As originally analysed: Counts of nucleated cells, estimated from reference gene primer amplification, were obtained. Only in-frame clones appear in the TCRdb table, and some are missing; sequencing was by immunoSEQ multiplex PCR. V, J and clone size were drawn from that table, and D and trimming were deduced from the DNA. The table has a few hundred thousand clones, approximately 83% seen once. The origin of this receptor is a woman in her 30s who had recovered from COVID-19. The source material was peripheral blood.

CDR3 region: CASRISQGAGELFF. The CDR3 DNA is TGTGCCAGCAGGATATCACAGGGAGCCGGGGAGCTGTTTTTT. This chain joins TRBV6-5 and TRBJ2-2; D perhaps matches TRBD1 (6 bases). The CDR3 is 14 residues long. V was cut by 6 bases and J by 6 bases, with 14 bases left in between. Germline CDR1 MNHEY, CDR2 SVGAGI.